Detailed here is one T cell receptor beta chain. The specificity of this receptor is unknown. Base quality data are lacking; no much larger clone is found one base away. This sample stems from a study of long-term antiretroviral therapy in people with HIV (dated by TCRdb to the early 2020s). Context from the whole study: The earliest samples were collected approximately a decade before the 2015 WHO recommendation for immediate ART, a period when ART was typically delayed until CD4 counts fell. This retrospective serial study examined whether starting ART and sustained HIV suppression were associated with changes in the composition and diversity of the TRB repertoire in peripheral blood. The cohort contributed over 150 cryopreserved PBMC samples from about 29 adults with confirmed HIV infection, collected serially over a mean of 6 years (range 1-12). Among the approximately 30 participants with HIV, around ten were female. No cross-contamination during QIAcube processing was shown when test extractions of a monoclonal T-cell line were performed alongside about 33 polyclonal samples. What the study reported, not specific to this receptor: Limited PBMC availability meant only the TCR beta chain was sequenced, without alpha chain pairing. Because pre-ART samples had limited cell numbers, profiling was done on unsorted PBMC rather than on sorted CD4+ and CD8+ T cells. Samples dated from about 2004 to 2017, and the ART regimens used may be less effective than current ones. Starting ART was linked to a significant rise in TRB diversity, yet even after long-term ART the diversity remained significantly lower than in transplant donor controls. Narrower CDR3 length ranges were observed in HIV repertoires than in controls, and an antigen-experienced repertoire with only a slight naive shift after ART was suggested by the network structure. Inferences about post-ART repertoire changes were limited because no data were available on ART adherence, viral resistance or therapy changes. Expanded TRB clones identified before ART initiation dominated the repertoire across all time points, though the dominance fluctuated and decreased in many PLHIV after ART.

Inclusion was restricted to participants for whom at least one PBMC sample before ART initiation and at least two post-ART samples were available. Every participant with HIV received treatment in the United States of America. Before DNA extraction, cryopreserved samples of roughly 0.95-10 million PBMC were thawed and washed. At the time of the earliest PBMC sample, participants with HIV were aged between about 23 and 55 years. Per participant, PBMC samples came from 1-4 timepoints prior to ART initiation and 2-8 timepoints following ART initiation, for a median of 7 samples. Serial HIV viral load, CD4+ T-cell count, ART history and demographic data were obtained for every participant. Genomic DNA was extracted from unsorted PBMC with a Qiagen kit on a QIAcube, with processing performed in batches of 12 samples. CDR1 and CDR2, looked up from the germline V gene, are MNHNS and SASEGT. V ends up 6 bases short and J 8 bases short, with an unmatched junction base count of 7. The CDR3 starts with the cysteine, ends with the phenylalanine, and has 14 residues. This entry keeps only the CDR3 DNA: 42 bases, framed from base 1.

The immunoSEQ hsTCRB v3.0 assay was used at survey level resolution to sequence the TRB variable region. A depth of 40,000-50,000 T-cell genomes per sample was targeted for TRB sequencing. Pooled TRB libraries were sequenced on an Illumina MiSeq with a v3 150-cycle kit. The paper's data handling went like this. Analysis of repertoires was carried out in R inside a reproducible Nextflow workflow spanning QC, data transformation and analysis. LymphoSeq2, an R package for exploring AIRR-Seq data, was used to implement custom analyses. A handful of samples that produced fewer than 5000 total TRB sequences were removed, so 180 or so HIV repertoires were analyzed. Of the approximately 190 retained HIV repertoires, almost 60 were collected before and approximately 130 after ART initiation. Repertoires were downsampled to 5000 TRB nucleotide sequences, with summary statistics averaged over 100 downsampling iterations. Only TRB sequences with CDR3 regions of at least seven amino acids were retained for analysis. A Shannon entropy-derived clonality score and the Gini coefficient were used to measure diversity. In the repertoire networks, any two of the top 5000 CDR3 amino acid sequences were connected whenever the two sequences differed by an edit distance of one. For TRB CDR3 amino acid sequences, antigen specificity groups and MHC restriction were predicted with GLIPH2. CDR3 amino acid sequences were matched against VDJdb and McPAS-TCR to flag known CMV, EBV, HIV or tissue antigen associations. Pre-ART, post-ART and control groups were compared with Wilcoxon signed-rank tests and Holm-Bonferroni correction. In its TCRdb copy, this immuneACCESS table keeps in-frame sequences only and misses some clones. Where compared with another copy, unresolved V genes explain less than half of these, and the others have no known cause. V, J and clone size are those of that table, while D and trimming were read from the DNA. Across this sample there are 25,000 to 35,000 clones, with roughly 84% seen only once. The ten biggest clones cover approximately 4.8% of the sample.

Sequenced material: unsorted PBMCs, taken 0.8 years after starting antiretroviral therapy. The receptor's source is a woman aged 25 to 39 with HIV. Recombination linked TRBV6-1 to TRBJ2-1; 10 nucleotides in the junction match TRBD1. The nucleotide sequence is given as TGTGCCAGCAGCCCAATGGGACAGGGGTATGAGCAGTTCTTC. It codes for CASSPMGQGYEQFF.